These T cell receptor beta chains were read from a single sample in a study of CD8 T cells in ankylosing spondylitis. From the 5' RACE reads, TCRdb called clonotypes with MiXCR, one entry per CDR3 protein. The table lists under 550,000 distinct CDR3 sequences, roughly a quarter of them singletons. The sequencing sample was made of blood, either unsorted or a sorted T cell fraction (not recorded which). Receptor source: a male donor with ankylosing spondylitis. CDR3s include the opening cysteine and the closing phenylalanine or tryptophan. Each record gives: clone size, D gene, J gene, CDR3 length, V gene, CDR3 protein, CDR3 DNA. A D gene is named only where the DNA matches it firmly. The size field is filled for only some rows; it gives once, few, many or a size class.

size: .
D: .
J: TRBJ2-3
length: 15
V: TRBV20-1
CDR3: CSVGGAYSSTDTQYF
DNA: TGCAGTGTTGGGGGTGCGTACTCCTCAACGGATACGCAGTATTTT

size: many
D: TRBD1
J: TRBJ2-5
length: 14
V: TRBV20-1
CDR3: CSAPWQGVGETQYF
DNA: TGCAGTGCACCGTGGCAGGGGGTGGGAGAGACCCAGTACTTC

size: .
D: .
J: TRBJ2-2
length: 14
V: TRBV3-1
CDR3: CASRKDRNTGELFF
DNA: TGTGCCAGCAGGAAGGACAGGAACACCGGGGAGCTGTTTTTT

size: many
D: TRBD2
J: TRBJ2-1
length: 14
V: TRBV20-1
CDR3: CSLDPSGRGDEQFF
DNA: TGCAGCTTAGACCCGAGCGGGAGAGGGGATGAGCAGTTCTTC

size: few
D: .
J: TRBJ2-3
length: 15
V: TRBV11-2
CDR3: CASSSGNGGFDTQYF
DNA: TGTGCCAGCAGCTCTGGGAATGGGGGCTTTGATACGCAGTATTTT

size: .
D: TRBD2
J: TRBJ2-7
length: 19
V: TRBV3-1
CDR3: CASSQDLLPRLAGAYEQYF
DNA: TGTGCCAGCAGCCAAGATTTACTCCCGCGACTAGCGGGAGCGTACGAGCAGTACTTC

size: few
D: .
J: TRBJ2-7
length: 13
V: TRBV6-1
CDR3: CASSVSSFYEQYF
DNA: TGTGCCAGCAGTGTTAGCTCCTTCTACGAGCAGTACTTC

size: .
D: .
J: TRBJ1-2
length: 12
V: TRBV20-1
CDR3: CSATQGRGGYTF
DNA: TGCAGTGCCACTCAGGGGCGGGGTGGCTACACCTTC

size: few
D: .
J: TRBJ1-2
length: 12
V: TRBV11-2
CDR3: CASTLSRDGYTF
DNA: TGTGCCAGCACCTTGTCGAGGGATGGCTACACCTTC

size: .
D: .
J: TRBJ1-1
length: 15
V: TRBV3-1
CDR3: CASSQLMGVNGEAFF
DNA: TGTGCCAGCAGCCAACTAATGGGGGTCAACGGTGAAGCTTTCTTT

size: few
D: TRBD1
J: TRBJ2-3
length: 13
V: TRBV19
CDR3: CATSDRGTDTQYF
DNA: TGTGCCACCTCGGACAGGGGAACAGATACGCAGTATTTT

size: .
D: .
J: TRBJ1-2
length: 13
V: TRBV11-2
CDR3: CASNQGRNYGYTF
DNA: TGTGCCAGCAACCAGGGACGGAACTATGGCTACACCTTC